Reported below is one TCR beta chain. This sample was taken from a study of blood T cell repertoires in COVID-19. About the study: Samples of COVID-19 (acute and convalescent) were obtained from the United States, Italy and Spain. T cells, B-cell-depleted T cells, or PBMCs supplied cDNA or gDNA.

Germline loops: CDR1 SGHKS, CDR2 YYEKEE (reference sequence). After removal of 0 bases from V and 5 bases from J, the junction contained 5 bases not matched to a gene. The CDR3 runs 16 residues. Authors' data handling: Cell counts per sample came from amplifying reference gene primers. Assay used: immunoSEQ multiplex PCR; TCRdb lists only in-frame clones, some missing. V and J calls and clone size are copied from that table; D and trimming were computed from the DNA. The sample has more than 15,000 clones; nearly 90% are singletons. The specimen was peripheral blood. This clonotype was sampled from a human donor with active COVID-19. The donor label of this sample is uncertain. The chain is built from TRBV5-5 and TRBJ1-4; 9 bases fit TRBD1. CDR3 loop: CASSLGPGTGNEKLFF. The CDR3 DNA follows: TGTGCCAGCAGCTTGGGCCCCGGGACAGGGAATGAAAAACTGTTTTTT.